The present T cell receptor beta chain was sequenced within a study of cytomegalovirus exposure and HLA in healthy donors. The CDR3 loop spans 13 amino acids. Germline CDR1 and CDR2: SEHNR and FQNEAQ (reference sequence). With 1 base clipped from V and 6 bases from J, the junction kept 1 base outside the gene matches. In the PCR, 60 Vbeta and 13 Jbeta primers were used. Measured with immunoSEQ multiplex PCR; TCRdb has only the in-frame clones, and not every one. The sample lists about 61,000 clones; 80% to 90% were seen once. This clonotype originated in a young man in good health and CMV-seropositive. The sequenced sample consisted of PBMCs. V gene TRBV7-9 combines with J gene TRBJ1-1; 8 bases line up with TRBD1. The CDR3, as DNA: TGTGCCAGCAGCTTAGAGGACAGGGCTGAAGCTTTCTTT. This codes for CASSLEDRAEAFF.